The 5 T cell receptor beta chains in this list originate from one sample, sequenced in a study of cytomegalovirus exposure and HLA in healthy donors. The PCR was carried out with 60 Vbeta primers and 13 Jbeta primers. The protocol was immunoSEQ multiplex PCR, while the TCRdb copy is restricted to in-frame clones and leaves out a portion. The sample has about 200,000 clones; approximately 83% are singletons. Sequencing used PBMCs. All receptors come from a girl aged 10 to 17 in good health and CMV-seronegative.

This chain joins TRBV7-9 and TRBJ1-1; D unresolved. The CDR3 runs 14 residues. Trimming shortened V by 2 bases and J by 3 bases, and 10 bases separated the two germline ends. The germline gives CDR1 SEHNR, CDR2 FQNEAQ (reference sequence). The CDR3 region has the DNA TGTGCCAGCAGCTTATGGGAGGGTGACACTGAAGCTTTCTTT. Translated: CASSLWEGDTEAFF. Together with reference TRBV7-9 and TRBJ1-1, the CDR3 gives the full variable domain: DTGVSQNPRHKITKRGQNVTFRCDPISEHNRLYWYRQTLGQGPEFLTYFQNEAQLEKSRLLSDRFSAERPKGSFSTLEIQRTEQGDSAMYLCASSLWEGDTEAFFGQGTRLTVV.

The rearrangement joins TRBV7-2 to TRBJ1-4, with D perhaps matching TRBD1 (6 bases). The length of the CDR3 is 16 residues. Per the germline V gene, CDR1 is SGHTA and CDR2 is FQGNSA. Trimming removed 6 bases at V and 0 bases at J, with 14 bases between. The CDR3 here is CASRRTGPATNEKLFF. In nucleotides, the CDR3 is TGTGCCAGCAGACGTACAGGGCCCGCAACTAATGAAAAACTGTTTTTT.

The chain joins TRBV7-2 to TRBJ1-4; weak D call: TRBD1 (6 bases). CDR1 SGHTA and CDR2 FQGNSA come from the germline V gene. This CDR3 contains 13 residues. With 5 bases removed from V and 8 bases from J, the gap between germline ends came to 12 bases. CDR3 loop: CASSPAGVEKLFF. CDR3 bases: TGTGCCAGCAGCCCAGCAGGGGTAGAAAAACTGTTTTTT.

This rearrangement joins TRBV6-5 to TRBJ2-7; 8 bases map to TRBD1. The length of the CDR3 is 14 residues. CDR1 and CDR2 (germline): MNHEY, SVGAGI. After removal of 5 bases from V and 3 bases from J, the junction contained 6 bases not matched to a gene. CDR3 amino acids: CASSRFDRGYEQYF. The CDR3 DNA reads TGTGCCAGCAGTCGCTTCGACAGGGGCTACGAGCAGTACTTC.

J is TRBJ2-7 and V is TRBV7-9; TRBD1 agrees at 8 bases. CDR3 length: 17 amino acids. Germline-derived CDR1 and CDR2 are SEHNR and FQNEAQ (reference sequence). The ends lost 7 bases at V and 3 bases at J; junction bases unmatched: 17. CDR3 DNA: TGTGCCAGCACCGCCGAGACAGGGGCCCACGGCTACTACGAGCAGTACTTC. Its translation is CASTAETGAHGYYEQYF.